This TCR beta chain was retrieved from a study of cytomegalovirus exposure and HLA in healthy donors. About the research overall: An earlier analysis identified 110 million or so unique TCR beta sequences in 170 million or so T cells.

Whole-study findings and limits: In a later analysis, TCR beta V- and J-gene trimming was associated with a missense DCLRE1C variant. Productive status was seen about 90% or about 30% of the time for most TCR beta V segments in an earlier analysis.

V lost 2 bases to trimming and J lost 3 bases; unmatched junction nucleotides: 0. The germline CDR1 and CDR2 sequences are SGHTA and FQGNSA. CDR3 length: 14 residues. Vbeta (60) and Jbeta (13) primers were used in the PCR. TCRdb keeps only in-frame clones here, not all; method: immunoSEQ multiplex PCR. Altogether 110,000 to 150,000 clones are present, roughly 80% being singletons, with the ten largest covering more than 2.5%. Those who donated were healthy bone marrow donors. A remark on this clone: Its target is unknown.

This clonotype was sampled from a man aged 40-50 years in good health and CMV-seronegative. Material for sequencing was PBMCs. This chain connects TRBV7-2 to TRBJ2-2, with 7 nucleotides matching TRBD2. Written as DNA, the CDR3 is TGTGCCAGCAGCTTACGGGGGGACACCGGGGAGCTGTTTTTT. As protein: CASSLRGDTGELFF. The complete variable domain, with remaining parts taken from reference TRBV7-2 and TRBJ2-2, reads GAGVSQSPSNKVTEKGKDVELRCDPISGHTALYWYRQSLGQGLEFLIYFQGNSAPDKSGLPSDRFSAERTGGSVSTLTIQRTQQEDSAVYLCASSLRGDTGELFFGEGSRLTVL.